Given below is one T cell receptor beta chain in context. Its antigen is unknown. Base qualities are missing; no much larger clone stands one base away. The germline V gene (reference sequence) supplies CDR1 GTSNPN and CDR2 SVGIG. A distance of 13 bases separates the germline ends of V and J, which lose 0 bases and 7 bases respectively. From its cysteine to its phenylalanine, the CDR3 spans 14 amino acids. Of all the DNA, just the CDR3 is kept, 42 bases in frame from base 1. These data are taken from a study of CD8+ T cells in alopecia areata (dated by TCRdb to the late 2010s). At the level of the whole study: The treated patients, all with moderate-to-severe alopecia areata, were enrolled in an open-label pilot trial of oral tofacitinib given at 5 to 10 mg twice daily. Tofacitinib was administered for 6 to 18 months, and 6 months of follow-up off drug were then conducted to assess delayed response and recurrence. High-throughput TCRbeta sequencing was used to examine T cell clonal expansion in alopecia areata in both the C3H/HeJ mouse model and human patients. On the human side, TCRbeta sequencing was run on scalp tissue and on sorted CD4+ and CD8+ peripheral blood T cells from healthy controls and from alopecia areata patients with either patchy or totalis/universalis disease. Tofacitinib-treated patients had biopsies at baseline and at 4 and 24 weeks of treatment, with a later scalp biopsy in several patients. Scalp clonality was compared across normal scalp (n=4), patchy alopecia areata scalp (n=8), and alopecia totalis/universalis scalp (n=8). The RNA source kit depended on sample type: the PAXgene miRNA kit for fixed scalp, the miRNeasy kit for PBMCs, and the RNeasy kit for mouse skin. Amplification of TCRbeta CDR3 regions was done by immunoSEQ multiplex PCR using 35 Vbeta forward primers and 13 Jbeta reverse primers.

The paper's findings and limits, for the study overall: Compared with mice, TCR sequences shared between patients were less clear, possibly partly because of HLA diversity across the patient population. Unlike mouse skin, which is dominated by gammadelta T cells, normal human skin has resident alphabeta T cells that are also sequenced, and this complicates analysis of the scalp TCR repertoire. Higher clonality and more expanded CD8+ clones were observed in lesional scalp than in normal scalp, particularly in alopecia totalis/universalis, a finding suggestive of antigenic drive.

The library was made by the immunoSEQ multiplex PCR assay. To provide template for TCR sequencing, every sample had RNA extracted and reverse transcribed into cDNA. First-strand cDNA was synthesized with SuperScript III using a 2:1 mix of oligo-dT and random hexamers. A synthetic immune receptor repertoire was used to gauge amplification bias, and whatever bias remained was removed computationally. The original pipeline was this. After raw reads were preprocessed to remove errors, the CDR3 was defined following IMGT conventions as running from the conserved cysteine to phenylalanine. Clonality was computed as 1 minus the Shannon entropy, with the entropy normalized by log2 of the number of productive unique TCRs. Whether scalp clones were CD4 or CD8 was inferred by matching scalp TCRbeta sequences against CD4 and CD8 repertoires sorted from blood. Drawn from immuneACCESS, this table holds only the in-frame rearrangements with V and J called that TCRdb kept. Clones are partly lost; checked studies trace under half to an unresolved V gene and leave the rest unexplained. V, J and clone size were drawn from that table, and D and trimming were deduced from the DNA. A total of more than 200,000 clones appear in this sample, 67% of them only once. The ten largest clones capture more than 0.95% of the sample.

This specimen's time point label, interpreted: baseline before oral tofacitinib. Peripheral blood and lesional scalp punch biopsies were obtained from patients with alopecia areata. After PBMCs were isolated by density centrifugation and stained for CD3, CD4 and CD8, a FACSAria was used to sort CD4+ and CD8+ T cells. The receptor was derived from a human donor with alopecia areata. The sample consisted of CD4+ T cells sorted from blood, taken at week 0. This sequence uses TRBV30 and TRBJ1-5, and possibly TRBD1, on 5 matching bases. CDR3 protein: CAWSVLEGRQPQHF. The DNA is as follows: TGTGCCTGGAGTGTACTGGAGGGGCGACAGCCCCAGCATTTT.